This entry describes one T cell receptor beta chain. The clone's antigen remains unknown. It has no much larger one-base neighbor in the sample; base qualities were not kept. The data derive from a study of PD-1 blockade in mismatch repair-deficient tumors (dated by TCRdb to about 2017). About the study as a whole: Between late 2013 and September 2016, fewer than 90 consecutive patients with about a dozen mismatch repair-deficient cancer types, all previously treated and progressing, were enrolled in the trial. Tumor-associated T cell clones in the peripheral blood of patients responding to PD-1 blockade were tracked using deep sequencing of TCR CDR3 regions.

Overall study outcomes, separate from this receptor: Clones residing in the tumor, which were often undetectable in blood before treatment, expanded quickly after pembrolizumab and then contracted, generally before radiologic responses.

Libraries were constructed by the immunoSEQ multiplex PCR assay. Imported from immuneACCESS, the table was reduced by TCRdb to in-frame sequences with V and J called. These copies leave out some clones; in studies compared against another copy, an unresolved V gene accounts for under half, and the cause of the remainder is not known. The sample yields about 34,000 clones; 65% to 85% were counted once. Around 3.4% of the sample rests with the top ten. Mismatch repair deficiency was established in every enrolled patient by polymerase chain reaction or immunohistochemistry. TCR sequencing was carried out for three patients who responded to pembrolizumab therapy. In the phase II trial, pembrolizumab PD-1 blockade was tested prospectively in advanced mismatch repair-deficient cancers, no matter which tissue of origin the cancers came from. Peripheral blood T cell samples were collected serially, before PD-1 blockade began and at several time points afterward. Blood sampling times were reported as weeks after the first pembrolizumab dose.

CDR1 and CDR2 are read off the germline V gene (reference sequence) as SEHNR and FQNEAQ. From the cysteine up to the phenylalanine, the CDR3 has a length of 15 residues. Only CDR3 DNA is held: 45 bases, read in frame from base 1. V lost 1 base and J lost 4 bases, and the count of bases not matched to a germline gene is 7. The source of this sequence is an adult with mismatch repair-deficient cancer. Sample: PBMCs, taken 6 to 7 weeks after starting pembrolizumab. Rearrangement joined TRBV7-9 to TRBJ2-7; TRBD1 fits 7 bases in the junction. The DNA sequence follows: TGTGCCAGCAGCTTAGTACGCCAGGGGGATTACGAGCAGTACTTC. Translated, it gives CASSLVRQGDYEQYF. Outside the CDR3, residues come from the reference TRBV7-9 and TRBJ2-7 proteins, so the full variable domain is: DTGVSQNPRHKITKRGQNVTFRCDPISEHNRLYWYRQTLGQGPEFLTYFQNEAQLEKSRLLSDRFSAERPKGSFSTLEIQRTEQGDSAMYLCASSLVRQGDYEQYFGPGTRLTVT.